One sample yielded the 4 T cell receptor beta chains listed below, sequenced in a study of beta chain features in type 1 diabetes. Every isolated RNA sample was fully reverse transcribed, so sequencing captured expressed TCRB transcripts. Only in-frame clones appear in the TCRdb table, and some are missing; sequencing was by immunoSEQ multiplex PCR. Here the sample spans tens of thousands of clones, approximately 59% being singletons. Specimen: Tregs from blood. Receptor source: a young woman in good health.

This clone has only one observation. The chain recombines TRBV19 with TRBJ2-5; D remains unclear. The CDR3 is 13 residues long. Germline loops: CDR1 LNHDA, CDR2 SQIVND (reference sequence). Trimming shortened V by 3 bases and J by 2 bases, and 7 bases separated the two germline ends. The CDR3 protein is CASSIMRQETQYF. The CDR3 DNA sequence: TGTGCCAGTAGTATCATGAGACAAGAGACCCAGTACTTC.

In its sample, this clone was seen a few times. The chain carries TRBV29-1 and TRBJ1-1, with D unresolved. V was cut by 4 bases and J by 11 bases, with 20 bases left in between. Looked up from germline, CDR1 is SQVTM and CDR2 is ANQGSEA. CDR3 length: 13 residues. The CDR3 here is CSVVVRSSGLAFF. The DNA for the CDR3 is TGCAGCGTTGTTGTACGTTCGTCGGGTTTGGCTTTCTTT.

The chain is built from TRBV30 and TRBJ2-1; TRBD1 matches 11 bases. This CDR3 comprises 15 residues. J was trimmed by 3 bases and V by 2 bases; bases with no gene match: 3. Germline CDR1 is GTSNPN and CDR2 is SVGIG (reference sequence). In nucleotides, the CDR3 is TGTGCCTGGAGTACCGGGACAGGGGGCTACAATGAGCAGTTCTTC. It is translated as CAWSTGTGGYNEQFF.

Remarks on this clone: Other DNA sequences in the same sample also yield this CDR3. The chain couples TRBV5-1 to TRBJ1-1; D is undetermined. Looked up from germline, CDR1 is SGHRS and CDR2 is YFSETQ. CDR3 length: 14 amino acids. V dropped 3 bases and J dropped 2 bases, with 11 bases sitting between them. CDR3 sequence (DNA): TGCGCCAGCAGCTACACCGAAATTAACACTGAAGCTTTCTTT. Translation gives CASSYTEINTEAFF.